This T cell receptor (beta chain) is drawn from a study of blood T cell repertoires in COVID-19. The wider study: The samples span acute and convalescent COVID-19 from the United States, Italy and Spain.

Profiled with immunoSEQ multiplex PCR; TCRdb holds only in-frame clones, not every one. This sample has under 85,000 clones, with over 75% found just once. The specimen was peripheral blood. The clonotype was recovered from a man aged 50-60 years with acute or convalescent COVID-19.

CDR3 in DNA: TGTGCCAGCAGCTCAGCGGGAGTTTCGTCCGGGGAGCTGTTTTTT. Protein: CASSSAGVSSGELFF. The genes are TRBV7-2 and TRBJ2-2; TRBD2 matches 8 bases. The length of the CDR3 is 15 residues. V lost 4 bases and J lost 6; bases outside the gene matches: 7. In germline, CDR1 is SGHTA, CDR2 FQGNSA.